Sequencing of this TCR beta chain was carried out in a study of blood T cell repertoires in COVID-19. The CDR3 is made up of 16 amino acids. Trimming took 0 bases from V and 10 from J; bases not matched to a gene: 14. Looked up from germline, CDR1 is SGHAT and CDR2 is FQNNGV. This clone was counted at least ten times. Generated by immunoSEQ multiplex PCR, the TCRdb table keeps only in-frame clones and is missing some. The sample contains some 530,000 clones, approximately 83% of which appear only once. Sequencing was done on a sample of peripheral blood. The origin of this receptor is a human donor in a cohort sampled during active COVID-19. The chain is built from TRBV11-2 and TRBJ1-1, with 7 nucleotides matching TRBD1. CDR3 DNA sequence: TGTGCCAGCAGCTTAGAGAGGGGAAGGGGGCTTCACCCAGCTTTCTTT. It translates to CASSLERGRGLHPAFF.